This T cell receptor beta chain appears in the sequencing data of a study of cytomegalovirus exposure and HLA in healthy donors. The study, taken as a whole, reports: According to the study, roughly 180 TCR beta chains were cytomegalovirus-associated. Per a prior analysis, the majority of TCR beta V segments were productive roughly 87% or roughly 30% of the time.

On this clone itself: Its antigen is undetermined.

The study ran its PCR with 60 Vbeta and 13 Jbeta primers. Libraries were prepared by immunoSEQ multiplex PCR; TCRdb keeps only in-frame clonotypes and omits some of them. The repertoire holds about 130,000 clones, with 70% to 80% as singletons. Per the germline V gene, CDR1 is GTSNPN and CDR2 is SVGIG (reference sequence). V was trimmed by 3 bases and J by 4 bases, leaving 7 bases between them. The CDR3 has 13 residues. Sequenced material: PBMCs. The source of this sequence is a man aged 35 to 55 in good health and CMV-seronegative. The chain couples TRBV30 to TRBJ2-6; D is uncertain. Here the CDR3 DNA reads TGTGCCTGGAGCCCTCCGGGGGCCAACGTCCTGACTTTC. Encoded protein: CAWSPPGANVLTF.